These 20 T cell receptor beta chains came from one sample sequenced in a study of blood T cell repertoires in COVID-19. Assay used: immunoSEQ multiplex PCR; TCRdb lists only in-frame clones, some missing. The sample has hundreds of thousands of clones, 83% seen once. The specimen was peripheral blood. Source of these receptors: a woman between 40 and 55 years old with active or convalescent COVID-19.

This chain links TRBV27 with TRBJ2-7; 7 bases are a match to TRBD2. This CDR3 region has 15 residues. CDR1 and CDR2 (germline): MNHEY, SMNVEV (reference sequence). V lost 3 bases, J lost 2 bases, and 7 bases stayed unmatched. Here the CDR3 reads CASSFGRGRAYEQYF. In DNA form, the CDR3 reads TGTGCCAGCAGTTTTGGGCGGGGGAGGGCCTACGAGCAGTACTTC.

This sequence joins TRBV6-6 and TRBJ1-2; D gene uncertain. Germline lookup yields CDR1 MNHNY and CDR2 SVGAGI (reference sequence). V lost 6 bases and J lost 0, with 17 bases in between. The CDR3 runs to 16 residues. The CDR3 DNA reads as TGTGCCAGCAGCCCCCTAGACCGGAAAGCTAACTATGGCTACACCTTC. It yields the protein CASSPLDRKANYGYTF.

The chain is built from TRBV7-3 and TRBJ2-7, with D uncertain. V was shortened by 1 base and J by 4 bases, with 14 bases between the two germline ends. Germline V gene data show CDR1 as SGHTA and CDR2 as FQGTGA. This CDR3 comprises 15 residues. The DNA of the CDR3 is TGTGCCAGCAGCTTAAGGTTAGTAAGAGATTACGAGCAGTACTTC. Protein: CASSLRLVRDYEQYF.

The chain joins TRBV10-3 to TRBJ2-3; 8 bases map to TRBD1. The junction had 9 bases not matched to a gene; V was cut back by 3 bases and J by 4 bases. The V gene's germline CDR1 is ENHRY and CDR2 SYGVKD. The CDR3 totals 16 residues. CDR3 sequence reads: CAISDPRRGQADTQYF. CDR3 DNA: TGTGCCATCAGTGACCCTCGCAGGGGGCAAGCAGATACGCAGTATTTT.

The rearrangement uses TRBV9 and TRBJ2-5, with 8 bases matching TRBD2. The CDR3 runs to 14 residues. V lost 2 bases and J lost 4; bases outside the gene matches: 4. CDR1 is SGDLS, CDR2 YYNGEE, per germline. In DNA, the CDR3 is TGTGCCAGCAGCGTCAGCGGGAGTGGAGAGACCCAGTACTTC. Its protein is CASSVSGSGETQYF.

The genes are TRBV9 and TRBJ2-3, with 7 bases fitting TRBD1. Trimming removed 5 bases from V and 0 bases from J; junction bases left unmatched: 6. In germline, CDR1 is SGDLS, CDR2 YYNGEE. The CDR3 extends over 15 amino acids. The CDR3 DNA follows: TGTGCCAGCAGTCGAGAGGGGGCTAGCACAGATACGCAGTATTTT. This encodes CASSREGASTDTQYF.

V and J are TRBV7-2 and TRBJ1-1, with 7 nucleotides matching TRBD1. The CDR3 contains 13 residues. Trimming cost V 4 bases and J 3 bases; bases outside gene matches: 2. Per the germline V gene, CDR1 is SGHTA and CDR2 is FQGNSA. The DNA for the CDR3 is TGTGCCAGCAGCTACCAGGGGGACACTGAAGCTTTCTTT. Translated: CASSYQGDTEAFF. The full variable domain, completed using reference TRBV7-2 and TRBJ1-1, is GAGVSQSPSNKVTEKGKDVELRCDPISGHTALYWYRQSLGQGLEFLIYFQGNSAPDKSGLPSDRFSAERTGGSVSTLTIQRTQQEDSAVYLCASSYQGDTEAFFGQGTRLTVV.

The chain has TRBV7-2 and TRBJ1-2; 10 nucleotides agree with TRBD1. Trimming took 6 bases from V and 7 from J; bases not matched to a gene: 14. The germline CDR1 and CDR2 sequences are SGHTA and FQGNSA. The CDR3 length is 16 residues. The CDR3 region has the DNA TGTGCCAGCAGGCCTCCGGGGACAGGGGCCCCGAGTGGCTACACCTTC. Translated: CASRPPGTGAPSGYTF.

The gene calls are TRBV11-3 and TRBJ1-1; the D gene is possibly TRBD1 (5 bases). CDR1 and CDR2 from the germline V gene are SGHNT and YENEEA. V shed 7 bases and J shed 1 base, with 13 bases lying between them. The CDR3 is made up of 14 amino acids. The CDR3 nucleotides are TGTGCCAGCAACGACGGGGGGAAGAACACTGAAGCTTTCTTT. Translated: CASNDGGKNTEAFF.

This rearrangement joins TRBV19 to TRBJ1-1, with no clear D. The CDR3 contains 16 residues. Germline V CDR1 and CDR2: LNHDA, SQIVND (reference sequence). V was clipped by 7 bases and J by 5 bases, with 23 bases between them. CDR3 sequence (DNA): TGTGCCAGTACCAGGCTGGGAGACCTTCTCATGACTGAAGCTTTCTTT. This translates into CASTRLGDLLMTEAFF.

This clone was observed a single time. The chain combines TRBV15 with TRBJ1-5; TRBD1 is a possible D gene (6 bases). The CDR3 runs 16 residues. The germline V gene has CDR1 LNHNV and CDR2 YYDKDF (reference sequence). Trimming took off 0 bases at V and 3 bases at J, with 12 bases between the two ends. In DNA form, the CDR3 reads TGTGCCACCAGCAGAGAGCCACAGGGAGCCAATCAGCCCCAGCATTTT. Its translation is CATSREPQGANQPQHF. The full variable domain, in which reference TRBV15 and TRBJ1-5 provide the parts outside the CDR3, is DAMVIQNPRYQVTQFGKPVTLSCSQTLNHNVMYWYQQKSSQAPKLLFHYYDKDFNNEADTPDNFQSRRPNTSFCFLDIRSPGLGDTAMYLCATSREPQGANQPQHFGDGTRLSIL.

DNA for the CDR3: TGTGCCAGCAGACAAGGGGTCTCCTACGAGCAGTACTTC. Protein sequence: CASRQGVSYEQYF. The genes are TRBV12-3 or TRBV12-4 and TRBJ2-7; D may be TRBD1 (5 bases). CDR3 length: 13 residues. V was cut by 6 bases and J by 0 bases, with 9 bases left in between.

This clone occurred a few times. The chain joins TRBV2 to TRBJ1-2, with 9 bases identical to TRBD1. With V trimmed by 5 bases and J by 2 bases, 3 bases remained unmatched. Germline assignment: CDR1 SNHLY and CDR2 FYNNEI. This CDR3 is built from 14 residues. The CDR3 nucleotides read TGTGCCAGCAGTCGGACAGGGGAGAACTATGGCTACACCTTC. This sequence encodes CASSRTGENYGYTF.

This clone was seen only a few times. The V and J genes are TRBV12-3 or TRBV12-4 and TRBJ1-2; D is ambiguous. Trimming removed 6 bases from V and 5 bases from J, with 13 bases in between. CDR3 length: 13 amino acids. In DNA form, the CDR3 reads TGTGCCAGCAGCCACCGGGTGAGATATGGCTACACCTTC. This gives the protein CASSHRVRYGYTF.

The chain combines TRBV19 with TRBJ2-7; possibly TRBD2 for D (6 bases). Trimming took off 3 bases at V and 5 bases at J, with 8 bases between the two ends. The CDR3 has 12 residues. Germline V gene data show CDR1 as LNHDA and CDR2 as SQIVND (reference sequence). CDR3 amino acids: CASSILAHEQYF. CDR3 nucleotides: TGTGCCAGTAGTATTCTAGCGCACGAGCAGTACTTC.

The CDR3 region is CASSEDRAYYNEQFF. The CDR3 DNA reads as TGTGCCAGCAGTGAAGACAGGGCGTACTACAATGAGCAGTTCTTC. This rearrangement joins TRBV25-1 to TRBJ2-1; TRBD1 matches 7 bases. Germline lookup yields CDR1 MGHDK and CDR2 SYGVNS. There are 15 residues in the CDR3. V lost 2 bases, J lost 3 bases, and 4 bases stayed unmatched.

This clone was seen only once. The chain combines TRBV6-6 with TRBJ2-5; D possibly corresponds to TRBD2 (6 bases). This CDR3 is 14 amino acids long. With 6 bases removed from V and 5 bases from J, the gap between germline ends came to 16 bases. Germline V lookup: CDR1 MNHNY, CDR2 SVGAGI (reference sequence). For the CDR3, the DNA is TGTGCCAGCAGGGGTCAGGGAGGTGGGGAGACCCAGTACTTC. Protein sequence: CASRGQGGGETQYF.

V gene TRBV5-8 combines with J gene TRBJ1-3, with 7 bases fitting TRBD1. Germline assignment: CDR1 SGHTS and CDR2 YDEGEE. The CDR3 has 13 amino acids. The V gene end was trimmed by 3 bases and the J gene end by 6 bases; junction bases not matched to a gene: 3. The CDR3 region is CASSSGQLNTIYF. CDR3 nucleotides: TGTGCCAGCAGCTCGGGACAGTTAAACACCATATATTTT.

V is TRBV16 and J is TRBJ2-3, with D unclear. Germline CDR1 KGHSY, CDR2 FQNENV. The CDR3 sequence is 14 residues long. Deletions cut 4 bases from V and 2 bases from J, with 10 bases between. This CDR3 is CASSLEVATDTQYF. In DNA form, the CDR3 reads TGTGCCAGCAGCCTTGAGGTAGCCACAGATACGCAGTATTTT. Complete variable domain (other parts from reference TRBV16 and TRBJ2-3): GEEVAQTPKHLVRGEGQKAKLYCAPIKGHSYVFWYQQVLKNEFKFLISFQNENVFDETGMPKERFSAKCLPNSPCSLEIQATKLEDSAVYFCASSLEVATDTQYFGPGTRLTVL.

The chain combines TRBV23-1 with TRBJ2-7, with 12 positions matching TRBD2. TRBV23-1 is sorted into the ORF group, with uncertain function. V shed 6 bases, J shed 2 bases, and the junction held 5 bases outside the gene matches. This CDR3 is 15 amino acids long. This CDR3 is CASSPRTSGTYEQYF. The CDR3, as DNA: TGCGCCAGCAGCCCCCGGACTAGCGGGACCTACGAGCAGTACTTC.